Listed below are T cell receptor beta chains from one sample, sequenced in a study of identical twins. TCRdb recomputed calls from the 5' RACE reads with MiXCR, one row per CDR3 protein. Of 550,000 to 700,000 distinct CDR3 sequences in the sample, 21% were seen once. The same specimen was also included in a second study, on T cells expressing NK-cell markers.

The sequenced sample consisted of PBMCs. All receptors come from a woman in her late teens or twenties in good health. Each CDR3 is given with its conserved first and last residue. D genes are given only for firm matches. Rows may omit the clone size; those that give it use once, few, many or a size class.

>-|17|-|TRBJ2-3|TRBV6-5
TGTGCCAGCAGTTACTCGATGTTTTCCAGCCCTACAGATACGCAGTATTTT
CASSYSMFSSPTDTQYF
>-|14|TRBD2|TRBJ2-3|TRBV7-9
TGTGCCAGCAGCACGCGGGGGTCGGCAGATACGCAGTATTTT
CASSTRGSADTQYF
>few|11|TRBD2|TRBJ2-1|TRBV7-9
TGTGCCGTCCGGGGGGACAATGAGCAGTTCTTC
CAVRGDNEQFF
>few|14|-|TRBJ2-7|TRBV5-1
TGCGCCAGCAGCTTGACCCCTGGGGACTACGAGCAGTACTTC
CASSLTPGDYEQYF
>few|15|TRBD2|TRBJ2-7|TRBV20-1
TGCAGTGCTAGAGATTTGGCGGGAGGGACGGGGGAGCAGTACTTC
CSARDLAGGTGEQYF
>-|13|-|TRBJ2-5|TRBV7-2
TGTGCCAGCAGCACGGGACTTCAAGAGACCCAGTACTTC
CASSTGLQETQYF
>-|15|-|TRBJ2-3|TRBV5-1
TGCGCCAGCAGCTTGTTAGGGGAACGCACAGATACGCAGTATTTT
CASSLLGERTDTQYF
>many|13|-|TRBJ2-3|TRBV20-1
TGCAGTGCTCCTAGCGCCGGCACAGATACGCAGTATTTT
CSAPSAGTDTQYF
>few|14|TRBD2|TRBJ2-7|TRBV19
TGTGCCAGTAGTATTATTAGCGGGTCTTACGAGCAGTACTTC
CASSIISGSYEQYF
>few|15|TRBD1|TRBJ2-5|TRBV12-3/TRBV12-4
TGTGCCAGCACCAAATTACAGGGGTTGGGGGAGACCCAGTACTTC
CASTKLQGLGETQYF
>-|14|TRBD1|TRBJ2-7|TRBV28
TGTGCCAGCAGTACGGGACAGGCACACTACGAGCAGTACTTC
CASSTGQAHYEQYF
>few|11|-|TRBJ2-1|TRBV20-1
TGCAGTGCTAGGAGGGATTATGAGCAGTTCTTC
CSARRDYEQFF
>few|17|-|TRBJ2-6|TRBV2
TGTGCCAGCAGTGAACTGGGGTTGGTTGGTGGGGCCAACGTCCTGACTTTC
CASSELGLVGGANVLTF
>few|14|-|TRBJ2-1|TRBV7-2
TGTGCCAGCCACGGCGGTAGCTCCTACAATGAGCAGTTCTTC
CASHGGSSYNEQFF
>once|17|TRBD2|TRBJ2-1|TRBV6-5
TGTGCCAGCAGTTACTTACTAGCGGGGGGCCTTAACAATGAGCAGTTCTTC
CASSYLLAGGLNNEQFF
>few|15|-|TRBJ2-7|TRBV18
TGTGCCAGCTCACCATGGCATGCTGGCTCCTACGAGCAGTACTTC
CASSPWHAGSYEQYF
>-|11|-|TRBJ2-5|TRBV7-9
TGTGCCAGCAGCTCGGCGGTGACCCAGTACTTC
CASSSAVTQYF
>few|12|-|TRBJ1-1|TRBV18
TGTGCCAGCTCACGGGGCGAGGGTGAAGCTTTCTTT
CASSRGEGEAFF
>few|17|-|TRBJ2-1|TRBV5-1
TGCGCCAGCAGCGCAGGGGGGTATCTAGCGGGTGGCAATGAGCAGTTCTTC
CASSAGGYLAGGNEQFF
>-|16|-|TRBJ2-1|TRBV20-1
TGCAGTGCTAGAGTTCGGACCACACTCATGGGGGGTGAGCAGTTCTTC
CSARVRTTLMGGEQFF
>many|13|-|TRBJ2-7|TRBV12-3/TRBV12-4
TGTGCCAGCAGTTTAGCGCCGGCATACGAGCAGTACTTC
CASSLAPAYEQYF
>few|15|-|TRBJ1-2|TRBV12-3/TRBV12-4
TGTGCCAGCAGCTTTCGCCTTAGACCTAACTATGGCTACACCTTC
CASSFRLRPNYGYTF
>-|17|-|TRBJ2-2|TRBV9
TGTGCCAGCAGCGCTCGGCTGGCGGGGAAGGGGTCCGGGGAGCTGTTTTTT
CASSARLAGKGSGELFF
>-|12|-|TRBJ2-7|TRBV12-3/TRBV12-4
TGTGCCAGCAGTTTTTCGCTCGGCGAGCAGTACTTC
CASSFSLGEQYF
>-|11|-|TRBJ2-3|TRBV20-1
TGCAGTGCTCCTAGCACAGATACGCAGTATTTT
CSAPSTDTQYF
>-|12|-|TRBJ2-7|TRBV2
TGTGCCATTGCAGGGGATACGGGAGAGCAGTACTTC
CAIAGDTGEQYF
>few|13|-|TRBJ2-5|TRBV20-1
TGCAGTGCTAGAGATTATCAGGGCGGGACCCAGTACTTC
CSARDYQGGTQYF
>few|13|-|TRBJ2-1|TRBV2
TGTGCCAGCAGTGTTCGCAGATACAATGAGCAGTTCTTC
CASSVRRYNEQFF
>many|15|TRBD2|TRBJ2-1|TRBV12-3/TRBV12-4
TGTGCCAGCAGCCTTAGCGGGACCACCTACAATGAGCAGTTCTTC
CASSLSGTTYNEQFF
>-|14|-|TRBJ2-7|TRBV7-2
TGTGCCAGCACGCAGGGTTGGGGCTCCTACGAGCAGTACTTC
CASTQGWGSYEQYF
>-|24|-|TRBJ2-3|TRBV21-1
TGTGCCAGCAGCACCCGACACATCCGCCCCCGAACCGGCGGGGGGACCTCTAGCACAGATACGCAGTATTTT
CASSTRHIRPRTGGGTSSTDTQYF
>-|16|TRBD2|TRBJ2-5|TRBV15
TGTGCCACCAGCAGAGGCCTTAGCGGGGGGGAAGAGACCCAGTACTTC
CATSRGLSGGEETQYF
>few|11|-|TRBJ1-1|TRBV30
TGTGCCTGGACATTGAACACTGAAGCTTTCTTT
CAWTLNTEAFF
>-|12|-|TRBJ2-5|TRBV6-2/TRBV6-3
TGTGCCAGCAGAAAGGGGCGCGAGACCCAGTACTTC
CASRKGRETQYF